The clone carrying this T cell receptor beta chain has only one observation. Its antigen is unknown. These data originate in a study of vaccination and CD4 T cells after COVID-19. Trimming left V 2 bases short and J 6 bases short, with 22 bases between. This CDR3 region has 17 residues. CDR1 and CDR2 from the germline V gene are DFQATT and SNEGSKA (reference sequence). Researchers used the Oncomine TCR Beta short-read assay to sequence DNA from cultured CD4+ T cells. TCRdb ran MiXCR on the PCR reads and lists one entry per CDR3 protein. The sample consists of roughly 16,000 distinct CDR3 sequences, approximately 63% of them appearing once. Treatment given: approximately nine-day PBMC culture with coronavirus spike peptide pools or control peptides (ViraFEST assay).

The sequencing sample was made of CD4+ T cells from blood, cultured in vitro. V is TRBV20-1 and J is TRBJ2-2; D is possibly TRBD2 (7 bases). The clonotype was recovered from a human donor who had recovered from COVID-19. CDR3 sequence: CSARPMRGGTGPGELFF. The CDR3 bases are TGCAGTGCTAGACCTATGAGGGGGGGCACTGGACCCGGGGAGCTGTTTTTT.